Below, 22 T cell receptor beta chains from the same sample are listed, as sequenced in a study of blood T cell repertoires in COVID-19. Method: immunoSEQ multiplex PCR; TCRdb's copy keeps in-frame clones and lacks some. The sample records fewer than 250,000 clones, 80% to 90% being singletons. Source material: PBMCs or T cells enriched from blood (not recorded which). Every receptor here comes from a woman aged 40 to 55 who had been exposed to COVID-19.

Ten or more counts support this clone. DNA of the CDR3: TGTGCCAGTACCCCGAGGGACTCCCAGCCCTACGAGCAGTACTTC. Translation: CASTPRDSQPYEQYF. This chain joins TRBV19 and TRBJ2-7, with a possible D match to TRBD2 (6 bases). Germline V CDR1 and CDR2: LNHDA, SQIVND (reference sequence). V was cut by 7 bases and J by 2 bases, with 18 bases left in between. The CDR3 has 15 residues.

As DNA, the CDR3 is TGCGCCAGCAGTCAACTATCGCTACAGGAGGGCCTCTGTGGCTACACCTTC. This codes for CASSQLSLQEGLCGYTF. This chain links TRBV23-1 with TRBJ1-2; weak D call: TRBD1 (5 bases). TRBV23-1 is treated as an ORF (open reading frame) with a function not yet certain. Trimming took 2 bases from V and 7 from J, leaving 23 bases between them. The CDR3 sequence is 17 residues long.

The chain recombines TRBV6-2 or TRBV6-3 with TRBJ2-7, with TRBD2 matching over 7 bases. The CDR3 has 17 residues. Trimming at V came to 3 bases and at J to 6 bases, leaving 17 bases not matched to a gene. The germline gives CDR1 MNHEY, CDR2 SVGEGT. CDR3 coding DNA: TGTGCCAGCAGTTATCTCTACAGACTAGCTACAAAAAGCGAGCAGTACTTC. Protein product: CASSYLYRLATKSEQYF.

This chain joins TRBV19 and TRBJ2-1; maybe TRBD2 (6 bases). The CDR3 has 19 residues. The V end was cut by 4 bases, the J end by 7 bases, with 29 bases between. Germline lookup yields CDR1 LNHDA and CDR2 SQIVND (reference sequence). CDR3 sequence reads: CASSKGLRFRGPSGNEQFF. CDR3 bases: TGTGCCAGTAGTAAGGGACTCCGTTTTCGGGGACCGTCTGGTAATGAGCAGTTCTTC.

The rearrangement links TRBV6-5 to TRBJ1-2, with TRBD1 as a possible D gene (6 bases). Trimming cost V 5 bases and J 1 base, with 11 bases left between them. Germline CDR1 is MNHEY and CDR2 is SVGAGI. This CDR3 is built from 14 residues. The CDR3 sequence: CASSPQGINYGYTF. The CDR3 DNA is TGTGCCAGCAGTCCACAGGGTATTAACTATGGCTACACCTTC.

The chain couples TRBV19 to TRBJ2-3; a possible D gene is TRBD1 (6 bases). The germline V and J ends were trimmed by 8 bases and 6 bases, with 12 bases remaining between them. The CDR3 sequence is 12 residues long. The germline CDR1 and CDR2 sequences are LNHDA and SQIVND (reference sequence). The chain's CDR3 is CASWDQGDTQYF. Written as DNA, the CDR3 is TGTGCCAGTTGGGACCAGGGGGATACGCAGTATTTT.

This chain connects TRBV10-3 to TRBJ2-5; 9 bases align to TRBD2. This CDR3 region has 14 residues. Germline V CDR1 and CDR2: ENHRY, SYGVKD. The V gene end was trimmed by 3 bases and the J gene end by 5 bases; junction bases not matched to a gene: 4. The CDR3 reads CAISDRGGAETQYF. The CDR3 nucleotides are TGTGCCATCAGTGACCGCGGGGGGGCCGAGACCCAGTACTTC.

This sequence joins TRBV5-6 and TRBJ2-5; D gene ambiguous. There are 15 residues in the CDR3. V was shortened by 4 bases and J by 3 bases, with 16 bases between the two germline ends. Per germline, CDR1 SGHDT and CDR2 YYEEEE. The CDR3 is CASSSYLALKETQYF. The CDR3 DNA sequence: TGTGCCAGCAGCAGCTACTTAGCTTTGAAAGAGACCCAGTACTTC.

The chain employs TRBV29-1 and TRBJ1-1, with a tentative D call TRBD1 (5 bases). This CDR3 region has 13 residues. Germline V gene lookup returns CDR1 SQVTM and CDR2 ANQGSEA. Trimming stripped 6 bases from V and 3 bases from J, with 14 bases between. The CDR3 region is CSVDGEGHTEAFF. The CDR3 DNA is TGCAGCGTGGACGGGGAGGGGCACACTGAAGCTTTCTTT.

V usage is TRBV27 and J usage is TRBJ2-1; 10 nucleotides match TRBD2. Germline CDR1 is MNHEY and CDR2 is SMNVEV (reference sequence). The ends lost 3 bases at V and 8 bases at J; junction bases unmatched: 7. The CDR3 covers 15 residues. The CDR3 is CASSLLAGGRDEQFF. The CDR3, as DNA: TGTGCCAGCAGTTTGTTAGCGGGGGGCCGGGATGAGCAGTTCTTC.

This clone was observed a single time. The rearrangement uses TRBV7-8 and TRBJ1-1; D not resolved. Between the trimmed V and J ends, which lost 5 bases and 2 bases, there was a span of 6 bases. This CDR3 spans 12 amino acids. In germline, CDR1 is SGHVS, CDR2 FQNEAQ. CDR3 sequence: CASSPTNTEAFF. CDR3 DNA: TGTGCCAGCAGCCCTACTAACACTGAAGCTTTCTTT.

This clone was seen only a few times. The CDR3 spells CATRDRKNTGELFF. Written as DNA, the CDR3 is TGTGCCACCCGGGACAGGAAGAACACCGGGGAGCTGTTTTTT. V gene TRBV24-1 combines with J gene TRBJ2-2; TRBD1 aligns across 8 bases. The trim removed 9 bases at V and 1 base at J, leaving 3 bases unmatched. CDR3 length equals 14 residues. CDR1 is KGHDR and CDR2 is SFDVKD in the germline V gene.

The genes are TRBV4-2 and TRBJ2-5; perhaps TRBD2 as D (7 bases). Germline V gene data show CDR1 as LGHNA and CDR2 as YNFKEQ. The CDR3 contains 15 residues. V was cut by 0 bases and J by 3 bases, with 11 bases left in between. In DNA form, the CDR3 reads TGTGCCAGCAGCCAAGAGGGGGCGGGGGAAGAGACCCAGTACTTC. Translation: CASSQEGAGEETQYF.

The chain employs TRBV2 and TRBJ1-2, with 8 bases aligning to TRBD1. With V trimmed by 3 bases and J by 5 bases, 17 bases remained unmatched. The CDR3 totals 18 residues. CDR1 and CDR2 from the germline V gene are SNHLY and FYNNEI. The DNA for the CDR3 is TGTGCCAGCAGTGACCCTGTCCGACAGGGGCCCACTTGGTATGGCTACACCTTC. Amino acid sequence: CASSDPVRQGPTWYGYTF.

The chain employs TRBV3-1 (or the pseudogene TRBV3-2) and TRBJ2-7; 10 positions agree with TRBD1. Germline lookup yields CDR1 LGHDT and CDR2 YNNKEL (reference sequence). CDR3 length: 16 residues. Losses at the gene ends were 3 bases for V and 3 bases for J; bases not matched to a gene: 8. CDR3 in amino acids: CASSQPRGQGFYEQYF. The CDR3 DNA is TGTGCCAGCAGCCAGCCCCGGGGACAGGGGTTCTACGAGCAGTACTTC.

V and J are TRBV27 and TRBJ1-1; 7 bases map to TRBD1. Losses at the gene ends were 7 bases for V and 1 base for J; bases not matched to a gene: 6. Germline assignment: CDR1 MNHEY and CDR2 SMNVEV (reference sequence). CDR3 length equals 14 residues. The CDR3 loop is CASNQGVGNTEAFF. Written as DNA, the CDR3 is TGTGCCAGCAACCAGGGGGTAGGGAACACTGAAGCTTTCTTT.

The chain uses TRBV7-9 and TRBJ1-5; 8 nucleotides match TRBD1. The CDR3 covers 14 residues. Trimming took 7 bases from V and 2 from J; bases not matched to a gene: 4. Per germline, CDR1 SEHNR and CDR2 FQNEAQ (reference sequence). CDR3 sequence reads: CASTLGQGNQPQHF. The CDR3 DNA sequence: TGTGCCAGCACCCTGGGACAGGGCAATCAGCCCCAGCATTTT. Full variable domain (remainder filled in from reference TRBV7-9 and TRBJ1-5): DTGVSQNPRHKITKRGQNVTFRCDPISEHNRLYWYRQTLGQGPEFLTYFQNEAQLEKSRLLSDRFSAERPKGSFSTLEIQRTEQGDSAMYLCASTLGQGNQPQHFGDGTRLSIL.

The chain combines TRBV29-1 with TRBJ2-7, with D maybe TRBD1 (6 bases). The CDR3 sequence is 13 residues long. The V end lost 4 bases, the J end lost 5 bases, and 15 bases lay between the germline ends. From germline, CDR1 is SQVTM and CDR2 ANQGSEA. CDR3 protein: CSVVGQGTHEQYF. The CDR3 DNA is TGCAGCGTTGTGGGGCAGGGGACCCACGAGCAGTACTTC.

This chain links TRBV18 with TRBJ1-4, with no clear D. The CDR3 extends over 14 amino acids. CDR1 is KGHSH, CDR2 LQKENI, per germline. Trimming pared 4 bases from V and 8 bases from J, leaving 14 bases between. The CDR3 region is CASSREGPGEKLFF. The CDR3 coding sequence is TGTGCCAGCTCACGAGAGGGTCCCGGGGAAAAACTGTTTTTT.

The rearrangement uses TRBV28 and TRBJ1-4; maybe TRBD1 (6 bases). The CDR3 spans 15 residues. V lost 3 bases to trimming and J lost 5 bases, with 13 bases between them. Germline assignment: CDR1 MDHEN and CDR2 SYDVKM. CDR3 amino acids: CASSLGGPGNEKLFF. For the CDR3, the DNA is TGTGCCAGCAGTTTGGGGGGGCCGGGGAATGAAAAACTGTTTTTT.

This chain uses TRBV4-3 with TRBJ1-2; the D gene is possibly TRBD1 (6 bases). This CDR3 comprises 14 residues. Per the germline V gene, CDR1 is LGHNA and CDR2 is YSLEER. Trimming stripped 1 base from V and 4 bases from J, with 10 bases between. The DNA for the CDR3 is TGCGCCAGCAGCCAAGGGGCAGGGGTCTATGGCTACACCTTC. Its protein is CASSQGAGVYGYTF.

A few counts support this clone. The chain joins TRBV6-2 or TRBV6-3 to TRBJ2-7; 14 bases are a match to TRBD2. CDR3 length: 18 residues. The germline gives CDR1 MNHEY, CDR2 SVGEGT. V gave up 2 bases and J gave up 3 bases; unmatched junction bases: 9. This CDR3 is CASSYLSGLAGGHYEQYF. The CDR3 DNA follows: TGTGCCAGCAGTTACCTTTCCGGACTAGCGGGGGGTCACTACGAGCAGTACTTC.